This TCR beta chain is from a study of tumor-infiltrating lymphocytes in primary liver carcinoma. On the study more broadly: Each participant had primary liver carcinoma, and surgical resection was the treatment.

The researchers obtained blood RNA from unsorted whole blood and also extracted germline DNA. Germline V lookup: CDR1 SQVTM, CDR2 ANQGSEA. CDR3 length: 13 residues. Worth noting for this clonotype: Compared with germline, one end of the junction differs, possibly owing to a read error.

The authors made TCR beta cDNA from 500 to 600 ng total RNA with a constant-region primer. Each TCR beta library was derived from three nested multiplex PCR rounds that employed slightly modified ARM-PCR. A C-beta reverse primer was combined with TRBV1-TRBV30 forward primers in the first two PCR rounds, and each round had 10 cycles. MiXCR, run by TCRdb on the multiplex PCR reads, gives a single entry per CDR3 protein. Here the sample spans 310,000 or so distinct CDR3 sequences, roughly 61% being singletons. The TCR comes from a man between 40 and 49 years old with primary liver carcinoma and hepatitis B virus infection. The sample was peripheral blood. V gene TRBV29-1 combines with J gene TRBJ2-7; D possibly corresponds to TRBD1 (6 bases). The CDR3 DNA follows: TGCAGTGTTCGGGACACCAGCTCCTACGAGAAGTACTTC. Translating gives CSVRDTSSYEKYF.